These 21 T cell receptor beta chains came from one sample sequenced in a study of identical twins. MiXCR, run by TCRdb on the 5' RACE reads, gives a single entry per CDR3 protein. The data show roughly 150,000 distinct CDR3 sequences, with around 3.5% seen just once and more than 6.5% held by the top ten. The specimen was memory T cells sorted from blood. These receptors were taken from a man aged 18 to 35 in good health.

This clonotype occurred many times. This CDR3 is CASSPDSSYTGELFF. The CDR3 nucleotides are TGCGCCAGCTCTCCGGACTCTTCCTACACCGGGGAGCTGTTTTTT. This chain uses TRBV4-1 with TRBJ2-2; the D gene is possibly TRBD2 (5 bases). V was clipped by 8 bases and J by 3 bases, with 16 bases between them. The CDR3 runs 15 residues. Germline loops: CDR1 MGHRA, CDR2 YSYEKL.

The table lists this clonotype with a few counts. The genes are TRBV12-3 or TRBV12-4 and TRBJ2-1; D possibly uses TRBD1 or TRBD2 (5 bases each). CDR3 length: 15 residues. The V gene lost 6 bases and the J gene lost 3 bases, with 15 bases spanning the gap. CDR3 coding DNA: TGTGCCAGCAGGGGAGACAGCCCCAGCTACAATGAGCAGTTCTTC. Translation: CASRGDSPSYNEQFF.

This clonotype was counted at least ten times. The gene calls are TRBV7-2 and TRBJ2-5; D remains ambiguous. The V gene lost 2 bases and the J gene lost 6 bases, with 10 bases spanning the gap. The V gene's germline CDR1 is SGHTA and CDR2 FQGNSA. This CDR3 region has 13 residues. The CDR3 DNA sequence: TGTGCCAGCAGCTTATCGGGTTTGAAGACCCAGTACTTC. Protein product: CASSLSGLKTQYF.

This clonotype was seen repeatedly, ten times or more. The chain links TRBV7-2 to TRBJ2-2, with TRBD2 matching 8 bases. This CDR3 comprises 16 residues. With V trimmed by 5 bases and J by 7 bases, 12 bases remained unmatched. Germline V lookup: CDR1 SGHTA, CDR2 FQGNSA. DNA of the CDR3: TGTGCCAGCAGCGGAGACTCCGGGAGGGTAGGCGGGGAGCTGTTTTTT. Translation: CASSGDSGRVGGELFF.

In its sample, this clonotype was seen many times. The chain couples TRBV5-1 to TRBJ2-1; D uncertain. The germline gives CDR1 SGHRS, CDR2 YFSETQ. V lost 2 bases and J lost 7, with 10 bases in between. This CDR3 has 13 amino acids. CDR3 coding DNA: TGCGCCAGCAGCTTTAGGCAGCCAAATGAGCAGTTCTTC. Its protein product is CASSFRQPNEQFF.

Only one count was recorded for this clonotype. A much more abundant neighbour one base away suggests this may be a read error. As DNA, the CDR3 is TGCAGTGCTAGATATTACGCTAGCTACGAGCAGTACTTC. Amino acids: CSARYYASYEQYF. The J gene is TRBJ2-7, the V gene TRBV20-1, with D hard to call. The germline gives CDR1 DFQATT, CDR2 SNEGSKA (reference sequence). Trimming pared 2 bases from V and 3 bases from J, leaving 11 bases between. The CDR3 is 13 amino acids.

The chain links TRBV6-2 or TRBV6-3 to TRBJ2-2; unclear D gene. Germline CDR1 MNHEY, CDR2 SVGEGT. The CDR3 loop spans 13 amino acids. V was cut by 5 bases and J by 2 bases, with 6 bases left in between. As DNA, the CDR3 is TGTGCCAGCAGTCCGCTAAACACCGGGGAGCTGTTTTTT. Its translation: CASSPLNTGELFF.

This clonotype came up a few times. The rearrangement links TRBV7-8 to TRBJ2-1; D remains ambiguous. The CDR3 has 13 residues. Trimming removed 4 bases at V and 5 bases at J, with 9 bases between. Germline CDR1 is SGHVS and CDR2 is FQNEAQ. CDR3 region: CASSSYGDNEQFF. CDR3 DNA sequence: TGTGCCAGCAGCTCGTACGGCGACAATGAGCAGTTCTTC.

In this sample, this clonotype turned up many times. This sequence joins TRBV6-5 and TRBJ1-5; no clear D. Germline V CDR1 and CDR2: MNHEY, SVGAGI. This CDR3 spans 17 amino acids. Trimming removed 2 bases from V and 2 bases from J, with 16 bases in between. CDR3 sequence (DNA): TGTGCCAGCAGTTACGCAGATCGAGGGAATGGCAATCAGCCCCAGCATTTT. Translating gives CASSYADRGNGNQPQHF.

The chain uses TRBV28 and TRBJ2-4; D unresolved. V lost 6 bases and J lost 7, with 13 bases in between. CDR3 length: 13 residues. The germline gives CDR1 MDHEN, CDR2 SYDVKM. CDR3 bases: TGTGCCAGCAGATCCTTCGACGGTAACATTCAGTACTTC. It translates to CASRSFDGNIQYF.

This clonotype came up many times. V and J are TRBV19 and TRBJ1-5; no clear D. Germline lookup yields CDR1 LNHDA and CDR2 SQIVND (reference sequence). Trimming took off 8 bases at V and 0 bases at J, with 5 bases between the two ends. CDR3 size: 12 residues. CDR3 sequence: CASGNSNQPQHF. CDR3 sequence (DNA): TGTGCCAGTGGGAATAGCAATCAGCCCCAGCATTTT.

This clonotype was picked up many times. The gene calls are TRBV20-1 and TRBJ2-1, with D tentatively TRBD1 (6 bases). Per germline, CDR1 DFQATT and CDR2 SNEGSKA (reference sequence). Trimming cost V 3 bases and J 4 bases, with 13 bases left between them. There are 14 residues in the CDR3. This CDR3 reads CSASLQGRYNEQFF. Written as DNA, the CDR3 is TGCAGTGCTAGCTTGCAGGGGCGGTACAATGAGCAGTTCTTC.

This clonotype was recorded many times. CDR3 amino acids: CASSSTSGRDTGELFF. The CDR3 DNA sequence: TGTGCCAGCAGTTCGACTAGCGGGAGAGACACCGGGGAGCTGTTTTTT. This chain connects TRBV7-9 to TRBJ2-2; TRBD2 aligns across 12 bases. This CDR3 spans 16 amino acids. Per the germline V gene, CDR1 is SEHNR and CDR2 is FQNEAQ (reference sequence). The V gene end was trimmed by 6 bases and the J gene end by 3 bases; junction bases not matched to a gene: 5.

This clonotype was seen ten or more times. The rearrangement joins TRBV6-2 or TRBV6-3 to TRBJ2-1, with D possibly TRBD2 on 6 matching bases. Trimming stripped 8 bases from V and 4 bases from J, with 15 bases between. From germline, CDR1 is MNHEY and CDR2 SVGEGT. The CDR3 contains 14 residues. The DNA of the CDR3 is TGTGCCAGCCGAGGAGGGACTCCGTACAATGAGCAGTTCTTC. This sequence encodes CASRGGTPYNEQFF.

This clonotype was detected ten times or more. The chain joins TRBV6-1 to TRBJ2-5; 9 nucleotides match TRBD1. The CDR3 is 15 residues long. Germline CDR1 reads MNHNS; CDR2 reads SASEGT. Trimming cost V 5 bases and J 5 bases; bases outside gene matches: 9. CDR3 region: CASSPGTGWRETQYF. CDR3 sequence (DNA): TGTGCCAGCAGTCCCGGGACAGGGTGGCGTGAGACCCAGTACTTC.

Ten or more counts support this clonotype. The rearrangement links TRBV20-1 to TRBJ2-4, with 9 bases identical to TRBD2. Trimming at V came to 3 bases and at J to 3 bases, leaving 9 bases not matched to a gene. The germline V gene has CDR1 DFQATT and CDR2 SNEGSKA (reference sequence). The CDR3 spans 16 residues. CDR3 coding DNA: TGCAGTGCTAGTCGCGGGAGGGCCGGTGGCAAAAACATTCAGTACTTC. It encodes CSASRGRAGGKNIQYF.

This clonotype was counted at least ten times. The J gene is TRBJ2-2, the V gene TRBV6-1, with D hard to call. Per the germline V gene, CDR1 is MNHNS and CDR2 is SASEGT. There are 13 residues in the CDR3. V lost 6 bases and J lost 7, with 12 bases in between. The CDR3 DNA follows: TGTGCCAGCAGCGAGACATTGATCGGGGAGCTGTTTTTT. Its protein product is CASSETLIGELFF.

The table lists this clonotype with a few counts. The V call is TRBV25-1, the J call TRBJ2-6, with 13 bases lining up with TRBD2. The CDR3 runs to 17 residues. Looked up from germline, CDR1 is MGHDK and CDR2 is SYGVNS. Losses at the gene ends were 4 bases for V and 0 bases for J; bases not matched to a gene: 0. CDR3 sequence reads: CASSGTSGSSGANVLTF. CDR3 bases: TGTGCCAGCAGTGGGACTAGCGGGAGCTCTGGGGCCAACGTCCTGACTTTC.

This clonotype was detected many times. This chain links TRBV15 with TRBJ2-5; 9 bases agree with TRBD2. Germline V CDR1 and CDR2: LNHNV, YYDKDF (reference sequence). The CDR3 length is 17 residues. Germline trimming cut 1 base from V and 0 bases from J; bases unmatched to any gene: 6. This chain's CDR3 is CATSRGGASGDQETQYF. CDR3 coding DNA: TGTGCCACCAGCAGAGGGGGGGCTAGCGGGGACCAAGAGACCCAGTACTTC.

This clonotype was seen ten or more times. J is TRBJ1-4 and V is TRBV9, with 7 bases aligning to TRBD1. Germline trimming cut 4 bases from V and 4 bases from J; bases unmatched to any gene: 10. Germline values: CDR1 SGDLS, CDR2 YYNGEE. The CDR3 is made up of 16 amino acids. As DNA, the CDR3 is TGTGCCAGCAGCACCCACACCGGGACAGATAATGAAAAACTGTTTTTT. The encoded protein is CASSTHTGTDNEKLFF.

This clonotype was counted only a few times. V and J are TRBV12-3 or TRBV12-4 and TRBJ1-5; D not resolved. The CDR3 is made up of 11 amino acids. V lost 3 bases and J 7 bases, leaving 4 bases between the germline ends. In DNA form, the CDR3 reads TGTGCCAGCAGTTTGGGCCAGCCCCAGCATTTT. Protein product: CASSLGQPQHF.